This T cell receptor (beta chain) was retrieved from a study of cytomegalovirus exposure and HLA in healthy donors. In germline, CDR1 is SGHNT, CDR2 YYREEE (reference sequence). Trimming removed 7 bases from V and 1 base from J; junction bases left unmatched: 11. This CDR3 is 18 amino acids long. This clone showed up just once. Its specificity is not known. Researchers ran the PCR with 60 Vbeta and 13 Jbeta primers. Data came from immunoSEQ multiplex PCR; TCRdb stores just in-frame clones and leaves some out. The sample carries 150,000 to 200,000 clones, around 72% recorded once. General study results and limits: There were some public TCRs occurring in many donors, but most TCR sequences were rare. Prediction of most subjects' HLA-A and HLA-B alleles by TCR beta sequences was reportedly accurate. Highly shared variants forming one cluster were likely a sequencing artifact.

The J gene is TRBJ2-3, the V gene TRBV5-4, with 14 bases matching TRBD2. The specimen sequenced was PBMCs. The origin of this receptor is a female donor in good health and CMV-seronegative. The CDR3 DNA reads TGTGCCAGCGGCATGACTAGCGGGAGGGCCTGGGGCACAGATACGCAGTATTTT. This codes for CASGMTSGRAWGTDTQYF.